This T cell receptor beta chain is drawn from a study of glioma-infiltrating T cells (dated by TCRdb to 2016 to 2017). With regard to the full study: The low-grade gliomas were WHO grade II oligodendrogliomas or astrocytomas, while the glioblastomas were WHO grade IV tumors sampled at initial diagnosis rather than at recurrent diagnosis. Glioma patients received dexamethasone for six or fewer days before surgery. To gauge divergence between tissue and blood T-cell populations, every tissue-infiltrating repertoire was compared against the peripheral blood repertoire from the same patient. Blood libraries targeted about 4.5- to 10-fold sequencing coverage of roughly 930,000 peripheral T cells. Sequencing of TCR alpha- and beta-chain repertoires was performed on glioma tissue, on non-neoplastic brain tissue, and on matched peripheral blood mononuclear cells. The paired cohort comprised three low-grade glioma patients, roughly 8 primary glioblastoma patients and three non-glioma patients contributing non-neoplastic brain tissue.

This clonotype was counted at least ten times. Its antigen remains unidentified. No much larger clone exists at a distance of one base, and base qualities are not known. Immediately after resection, surgical brain or tumor specimens were cryofrozen in liquid nitrogen, with peripheral blood cells collected concurrently. Reading the germline V gene (reference sequence) gives CDR1 DFQATT and CDR2 SNEGSKA. The CDR3 numbers 12 residues from cysteine through phenylalanine. Of the read, only the CDR3 DNA is kept; its 36 bases are in frame from base 1. Germline trimming amounts to 6 bases on V and 2 bases on J, with 1 as the count of junction bases outside the gene matches. TCR alpha and beta CDR3 regions were amplified with the iRepertoire nested amplicon-rescue multiplex PCR (arm-PCR) platform from RNA. The input for one-step reverse transcription and amplification was roughly 85-400 ng of tissue mRNA or PBMC total RNA. Following bead purification, Illumina adapters were added through a secondary multiplex PCR, and the libraries were then gel-purified between 200 and 400 bp. Internal 6-nucleotide barcodes were carried by the libraries and were used for demultiplexing. Sequencing of libraries was performed on an Illumina MiSeq with 2x220 or 2x250 nucleotide paired-end reads. Regarding the original processing steps: Paired reads were merged using FLASH 1.2.11 and aligned with BWA-MEM to the GRCh37 human genome, and TRA and TRB reads were then extracted. An IMGT-derived reference of cassette sequences and CDR3 motifs, with pseudogenes included, was used for V and J assignment. Reads were translated in three frames, and productive CDR3s were defined as those with a C...FGXG motif and no stop codons. Unique combinations of V-J cassette pair and CDR3 amino acid sequence were defined as clonotypes. Reads were filtered by Hamming distance, thresholded by each sample's sequence error rate in mapped regions. The raw public data were reprocessed by TCRdb itself: fastp quality trimming at Q25, MiXCR clonotype calling, in-frame beta chains only. Each CDR3 protein gets just one entry, which takes the most common genes and DNA from the rows behind it. None of the V and J calls come from the authors' own analysis; TCRdb made them. This sample gives fewer than 500,000 distinct CDR3 sequences in total; 41% of them show up just once. The ten largest clones add up to around 12% of the sample.

The study at large found these results: Group comparisons rested on small numbers: three non-neoplastic, three low-grade glioma and several glioblastoma patients. Patients with low tissue-blood divergence were marked by a signature set of shared blood CDR3 motifs, and that set was depleted in highly divergent patients. Only a very small number of CDR3 sequences turned up in both tissue and blood, a result put down to high CDR3 diversity combined with limited sampling. In non-neoplastic patients, VJ-independent divergence between tissue and blood fell below expectation, whereas in all gliomas, and especially in low-grade gliomas, the divergence rose above expectation.

The sequence was collected from a human donor with low-grade glioma or glioblastoma, undergoing nonglioma brain surgery, or in good health (not recorded which). The sequenced material came from glioma tissue, nonneoplastic brain tissue, or PBMCs (not recorded which). This sequence uses TRBV20-1 and TRBJ1-5; 7 bases in the junction line up with TRBD1. Here is the DNA: TGCAGTGCAACAGGGGGCAATCAGCCCCAGCATTTT. Its coded protein is CSATGGNQPQHF.